The present T cell receptor beta chain was sequenced within a study of T cell clonotyping in hematopoietic cell transplantation. Concerning this clone itself: The antigen remains unidentified.

Germline assignment: CDR1 MNHNS and CDR2 SASEGT. The CDR3 is 15 amino acids. V was trimmed by 0 bases and J by 8 bases, leaving 14 bases between them. Study-level findings and limits: Recipient TCR diversity dropped after transplant; expanded clonotypes rose from day 30 to 180. Few recipient clonotypes overlapped donors; over 95% were de novo at given depth.

Measured with immunoSEQ multiplex PCR; TCRdb has only the in-frame clones, and not every one. Of approximately 20,000 clones listed, under 85% are singletons. This receptor was taken from a man in his fifties or sixties in good health. Some clones in this sample may be carry-over from other donors' samples. Sequenced input: peripheral blood mononuclear cells. The V and J genes are TRBV6-1 and TRBJ2-1; D not certain. The CDR3 loop is CASSEAGLARDEQFF. The CDR3 region has the DNA TGTGCCAGCAGTGAAGCAGGGCTCGCCCGGGATGAGCAGTTCTTC.